These 7 T cell receptor beta chains were all obtained from the same sample, sequenced in a study of blood T cell repertoires in COVID-19. Profiled with immunoSEQ multiplex PCR; TCRdb holds only in-frame clones, not every one. Of some 71,000 clones in the sample, 81% were seen once. Source material: peripheral blood. The receptor set was obtained from a woman aged 70 to 79 with acute or convalescent COVID-19.

The chain uses TRBV5-1 and TRBJ1-1, with TRBD1 identical over 8 bases. Germline CDR1 reads SGHRS; CDR2 reads YFSETQ. The CDR3 sequence is 13 residues long. Trimming cost V 5 bases and J 3 bases; bases outside gene matches: 3. CDR3 region: CASRTTGDTEAFF. DNA for the CDR3: TGCGCCAGCAGGACGACAGGGGACACTGAAGCTTTCTTT.

The rearrangement joins TRBV5-1 to TRBJ1-2; TRBD1 matches 12 bases. J gave up 4 bases and V 4 bases, and 8 bases lay outside the gene matches. Germline CDR1 and CDR2: SGHRS and YFSETQ. This CDR3 is built from 16 residues. CDR3 in amino acids: CASSTGQGAHLYGYTF. Here the CDR3 DNA reads TGCGCCAGCAGCACGGGACAGGGGGCACATCTCTATGGCTACACCTTC.

This sequence joins TRBV15 and TRBJ2-3; 11 bases line up with TRBD1. The CDR3 consists of 18 residues. CDR1 LNHNV and CDR2 YYDKDF come from the germline V gene (reference sequence). J gave up 0 bases and V 2 bases, and 7 bases lay outside the gene matches. The CDR3 DNA is TGTGCCACCAGCAGATTGGACAGGGGGCCCCTGAGCACAGATACGCAGTATTTT. As protein: CATSRLDRGPLSTDTQYF.

J is TRBJ1-3 and V is TRBV18; D is uncertain. This CDR3 spans 16 amino acids. V lost 6 bases, J lost 6 bases, and 21 bases lay in between. Looked up from germline, CDR1 is KGHSH and CDR2 is LQKENI. CDR3 protein: CASSLSAPGLQNTIYF. CDR3 DNA sequence: TGTGCCAGCTCCCTCAGCGCACCCGGCCTCCAAAACACCATATATTTT.

DNA of the CDR3: TGTGCCAGCAGCCCTGGACAGACCTCTGGAAACACCATATATTTT. It specifies CASSPGQTSGNTIYF. V gene TRBV7-2 combines with J gene TRBJ1-3, with TRBD1 as a possible D gene (6 bases). Germline CDR1 is SGHTA and CDR2 is FQGNSA. There are 15 residues in the CDR3. V was shortened by 5 bases and J by 0 bases, with 11 bases between the two germline ends.

The V call is TRBV9, the J call TRBJ1-3; D might be TRBD1 (5 bases). The V gene lost 0 bases and the J gene lost 3 bases, with 10 bases spanning the gap. The germline V gene encodes CDR1 SGDLS and CDR2 YYNGEE. This CDR3 has 15 amino acids. This CDR3 is CASSVASGGGNTIYF. Written as DNA, the CDR3 is TGTGCCAGCAGCGTAGCTTCGGGGGGTGGAAACACCATATATTTT.

V gene TRBV27 combines with J gene TRBJ1-2; the match to TRBD1 covers 9 bases. After removal of 6 bases from V and 2 bases from J, the junction contained 4 bases not matched to a gene. There are 14 residues in the CDR3. Looked up from germline, CDR1 is MNHEY and CDR2 is SMNVEV (reference sequence). The CDR3 DNA reads as TGTGCCAGCAGACGGGACAGGGCCAACTATGGCTACACCTTC. Encoded protein: CASRRDRANYGYTF.